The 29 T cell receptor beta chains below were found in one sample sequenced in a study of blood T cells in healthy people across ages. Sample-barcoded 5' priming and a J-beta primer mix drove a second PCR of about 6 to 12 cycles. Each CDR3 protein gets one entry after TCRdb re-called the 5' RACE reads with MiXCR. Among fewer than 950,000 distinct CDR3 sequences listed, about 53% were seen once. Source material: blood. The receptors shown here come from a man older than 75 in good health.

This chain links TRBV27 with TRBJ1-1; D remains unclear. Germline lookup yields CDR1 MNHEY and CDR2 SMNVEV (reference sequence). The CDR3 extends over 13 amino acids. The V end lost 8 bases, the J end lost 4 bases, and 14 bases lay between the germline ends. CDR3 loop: CASSLFGSTEAFF. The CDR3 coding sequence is TGTGCCAGCTCTCTTTTCGGGAGCACTGAAGCTTTCTTT.

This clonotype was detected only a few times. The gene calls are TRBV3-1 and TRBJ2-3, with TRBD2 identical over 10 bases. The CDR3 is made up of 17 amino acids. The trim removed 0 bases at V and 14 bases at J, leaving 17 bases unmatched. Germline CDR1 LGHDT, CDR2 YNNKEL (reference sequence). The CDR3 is CASSQDPTSGAHRYAYF. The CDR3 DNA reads TGTGCCAGCAGCCAAGATCCAACTAGCGGGGCTCACAGATACGCGTATTTT.

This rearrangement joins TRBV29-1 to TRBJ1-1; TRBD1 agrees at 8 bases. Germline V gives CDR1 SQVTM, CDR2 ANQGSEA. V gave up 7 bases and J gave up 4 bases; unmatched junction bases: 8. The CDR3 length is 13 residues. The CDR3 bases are TGCAGCGGAATTAAACAGGGGGGCACTGAAGCTTTCTTT. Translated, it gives CSGIKQGGTEAFF.

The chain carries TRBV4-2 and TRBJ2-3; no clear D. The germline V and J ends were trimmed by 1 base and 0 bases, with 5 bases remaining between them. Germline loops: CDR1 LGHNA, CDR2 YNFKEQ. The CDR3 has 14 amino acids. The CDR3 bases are TGTGCCAGCAGCCAAGTAGAGAGCACAGATACGCAGTATTTT. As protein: CASSQVESTDTQYF.

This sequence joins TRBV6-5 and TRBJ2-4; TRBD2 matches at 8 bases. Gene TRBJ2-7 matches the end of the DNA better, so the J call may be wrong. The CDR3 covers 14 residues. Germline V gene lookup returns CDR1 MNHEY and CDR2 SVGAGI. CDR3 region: CASSYAGGIYEQYF. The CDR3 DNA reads TGTGCCAGCAGTTACGCGGGGGGTATCTACGAGCAGTACTTC.

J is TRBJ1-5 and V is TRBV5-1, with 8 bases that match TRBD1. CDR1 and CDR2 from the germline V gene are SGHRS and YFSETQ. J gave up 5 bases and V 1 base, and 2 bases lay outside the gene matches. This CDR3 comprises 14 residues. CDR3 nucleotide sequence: TGCGCCAGCAGCTTGACGACAGGGGATCAGCCCCAGCATTTT. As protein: CASSLTTGDQPQHF.

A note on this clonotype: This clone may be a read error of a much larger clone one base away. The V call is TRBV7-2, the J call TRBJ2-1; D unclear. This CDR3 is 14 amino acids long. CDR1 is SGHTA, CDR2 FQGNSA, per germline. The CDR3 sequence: CAGSPRSIYNEQFF. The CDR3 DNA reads TGTGCCGGCAGCCCCCGTAGCATATACAATGAGCAGTTCTTC.

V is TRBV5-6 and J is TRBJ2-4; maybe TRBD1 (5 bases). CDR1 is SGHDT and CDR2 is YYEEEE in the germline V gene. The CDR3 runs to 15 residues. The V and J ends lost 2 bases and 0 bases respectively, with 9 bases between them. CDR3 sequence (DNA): TGTGCCAGCAGCTTCTACGGACAAGCCAAAAACATTCAGTACTTC. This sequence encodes CASSFYGQAKNIQYF. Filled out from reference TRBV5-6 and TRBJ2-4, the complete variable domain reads DAGVTQSPTHLIKTRGQQVTLRCSPKSGHDTVSWYQQALGQGPQFIFQYYEEEERQRGNFPDRFSGHQFPNYSSELNVNALLLGDSALYLCASSFYGQAKNIQYFGAGTRLSVL.

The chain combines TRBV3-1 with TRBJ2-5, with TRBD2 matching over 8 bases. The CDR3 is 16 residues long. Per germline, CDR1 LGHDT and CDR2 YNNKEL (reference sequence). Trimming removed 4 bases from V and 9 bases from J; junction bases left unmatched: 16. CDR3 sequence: CASSLYKGAGGEPQYF. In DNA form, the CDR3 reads TGTGCCAGCAGCCTGTATAAAGGGGCGGGAGGCGAGCCCCAGTACTTC.

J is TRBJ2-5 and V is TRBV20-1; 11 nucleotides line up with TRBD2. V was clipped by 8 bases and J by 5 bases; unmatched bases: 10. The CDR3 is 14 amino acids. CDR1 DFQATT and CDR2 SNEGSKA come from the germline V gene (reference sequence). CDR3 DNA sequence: TGCAGTCCTCAACCCCTAGCGGGAGGCGAGACCCAGTACTTC. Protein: CSPQPLAGGETQYF.

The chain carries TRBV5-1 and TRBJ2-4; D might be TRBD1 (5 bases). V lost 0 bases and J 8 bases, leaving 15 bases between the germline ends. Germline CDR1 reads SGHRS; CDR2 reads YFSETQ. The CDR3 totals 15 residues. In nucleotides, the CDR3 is TGCGCCAGCAGCTTGGAGGGCACAGGACCAGACATTCAGTACTTC. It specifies CASSLEGTGPDIQYF.

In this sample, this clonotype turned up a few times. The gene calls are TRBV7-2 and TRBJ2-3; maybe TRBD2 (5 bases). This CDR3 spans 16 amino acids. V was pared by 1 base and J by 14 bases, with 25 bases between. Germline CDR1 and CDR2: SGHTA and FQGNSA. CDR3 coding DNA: TGTGCCAGCAGCTTAGTCCGAGGGAATAGCCACAGATACGCGTATTTT. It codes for CASSLVRGNSHRYAYF.

This CDR3 is CASSPGLAGDPEQFF. The DNA for the CDR3 is TGTGCCAGCTCACCAGGACTAGCGGGAGATCCTGAGCAGTTCTTC. V is TRBV18 and J is TRBJ2-1, with 13 bases that match TRBD2. The CDR3 contains 15 residues. Germline CDR1 is KGHSH and CDR2 is LQKENI. With 2 bases clipped from V and 9 bases from J, the junction kept 4 bases outside the gene matches.

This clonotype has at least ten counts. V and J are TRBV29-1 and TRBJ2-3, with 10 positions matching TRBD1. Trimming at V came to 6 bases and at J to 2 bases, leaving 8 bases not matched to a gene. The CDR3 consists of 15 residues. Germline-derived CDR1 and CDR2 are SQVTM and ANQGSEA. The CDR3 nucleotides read TGCAGCGTCACCTCCGGGACAGGGGTCACAGATACGCAGTATTTT. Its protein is CSVTSGTGVTDTQYF.

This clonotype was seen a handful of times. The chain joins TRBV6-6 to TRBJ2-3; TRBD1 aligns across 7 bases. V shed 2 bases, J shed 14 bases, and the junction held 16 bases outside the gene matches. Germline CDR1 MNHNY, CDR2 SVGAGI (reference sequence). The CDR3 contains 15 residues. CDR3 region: CASSYGDSQHRYAYF. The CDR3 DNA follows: TGTGCCAGCAGTTACGGGGACAGCCAGCACAGATACGCGTATTTT.

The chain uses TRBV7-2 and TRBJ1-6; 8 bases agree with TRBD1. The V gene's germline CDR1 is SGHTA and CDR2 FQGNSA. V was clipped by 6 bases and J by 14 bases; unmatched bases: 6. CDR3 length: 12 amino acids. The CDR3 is CASSPQGATLHF. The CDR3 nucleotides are TGTGCCAGCAGTCCTCAGGGGGCGACCCTCCACTTT.

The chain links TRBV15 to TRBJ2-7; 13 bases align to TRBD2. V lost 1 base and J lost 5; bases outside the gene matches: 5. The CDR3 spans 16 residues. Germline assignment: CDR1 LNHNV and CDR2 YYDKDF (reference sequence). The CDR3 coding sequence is TGTGCCACCAGCAGAGGGGGACTAGCGGGAATCGACGAGCAGTACTTC. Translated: CATSRGGLAGIDEQYF.

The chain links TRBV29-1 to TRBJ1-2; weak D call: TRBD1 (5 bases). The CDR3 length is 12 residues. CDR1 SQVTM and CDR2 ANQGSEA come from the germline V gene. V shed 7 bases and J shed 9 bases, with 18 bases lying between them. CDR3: CSASMGELSYTF. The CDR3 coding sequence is TGCAGCGCCTCGATGGGGGAGTTGAGCTACACCTTC. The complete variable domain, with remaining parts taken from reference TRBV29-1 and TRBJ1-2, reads SAVISQKPSRDICQRGTSLTIQCQVDSQVTMMFWYRQQPGQSLTLIATANQGSEATYESGFVIDKFPISRPNLTFSTLTVSNMSPEDSSIYLCSASMGELSYTFGSGTRLTVV.

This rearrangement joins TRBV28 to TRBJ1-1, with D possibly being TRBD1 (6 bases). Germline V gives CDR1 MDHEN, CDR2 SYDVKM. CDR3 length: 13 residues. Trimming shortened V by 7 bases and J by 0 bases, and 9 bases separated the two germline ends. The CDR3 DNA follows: TGTGCCAGCACAGGGGTTATGAACACTGAAGCTTTCTTT. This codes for CASTGVMNTEAFF.

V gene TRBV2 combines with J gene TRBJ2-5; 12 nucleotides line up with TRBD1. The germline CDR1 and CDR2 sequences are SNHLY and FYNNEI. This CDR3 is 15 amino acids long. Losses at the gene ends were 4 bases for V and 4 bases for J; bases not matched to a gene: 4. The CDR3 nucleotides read TGTGCCAGCAGTGGGGACAGGGGGCTTGGAGAGACCCAGTACTTC. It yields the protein CASSGDRGLGETQYF.

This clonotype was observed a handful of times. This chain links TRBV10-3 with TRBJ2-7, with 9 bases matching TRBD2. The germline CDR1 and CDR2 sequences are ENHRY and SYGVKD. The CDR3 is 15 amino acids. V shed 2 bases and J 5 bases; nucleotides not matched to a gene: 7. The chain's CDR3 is CAISEAGLAMDEQYF. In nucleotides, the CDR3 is TGTGCCATCAGTGAGGCCGGACTAGCGATGGACGAGCAGTACTTC.

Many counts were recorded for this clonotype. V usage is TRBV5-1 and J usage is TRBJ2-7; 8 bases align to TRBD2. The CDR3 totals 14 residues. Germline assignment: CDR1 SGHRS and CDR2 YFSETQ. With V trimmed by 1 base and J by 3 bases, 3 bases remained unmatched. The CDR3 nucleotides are TGCGCCAGCAGCTTGTCCGGGACTAGCTACGAGCAGTACTTC. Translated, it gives CASSLSGTSYEQYF.

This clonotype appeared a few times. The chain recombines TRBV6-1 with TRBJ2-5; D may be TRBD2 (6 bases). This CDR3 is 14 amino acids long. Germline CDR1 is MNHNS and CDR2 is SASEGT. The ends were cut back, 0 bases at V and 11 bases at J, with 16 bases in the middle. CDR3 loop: CASSEARDRREQYF. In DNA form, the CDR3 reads TGTGCCAGCAGTGAAGCTAGGGACCGCCGGGAGCAGTACTTC.

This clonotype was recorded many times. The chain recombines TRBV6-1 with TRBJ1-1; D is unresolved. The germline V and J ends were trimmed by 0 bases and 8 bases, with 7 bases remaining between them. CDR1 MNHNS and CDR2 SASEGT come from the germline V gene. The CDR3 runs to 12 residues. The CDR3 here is CASSEASVEAFF. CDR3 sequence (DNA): TGTGCCAGCAGTGAAGCGAGTGTCGAAGCTTTCTTT.

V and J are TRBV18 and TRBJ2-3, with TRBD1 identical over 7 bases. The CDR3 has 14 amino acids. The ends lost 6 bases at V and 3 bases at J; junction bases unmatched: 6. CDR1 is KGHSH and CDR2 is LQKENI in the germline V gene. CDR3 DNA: TGTGCCAGCTCTCAGGACAGGTGGACAGATACGCAGTATTTT. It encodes CASSQDRWTDTQYF.

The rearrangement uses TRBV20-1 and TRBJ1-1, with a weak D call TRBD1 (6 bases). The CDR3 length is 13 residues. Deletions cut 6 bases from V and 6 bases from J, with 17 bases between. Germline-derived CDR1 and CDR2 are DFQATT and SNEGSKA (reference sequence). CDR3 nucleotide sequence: TGCAGTGCGTGGGCGGGCCCAGGGGCTGAAGCTTTCTTT. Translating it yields CSAWAGPGAEAFF.

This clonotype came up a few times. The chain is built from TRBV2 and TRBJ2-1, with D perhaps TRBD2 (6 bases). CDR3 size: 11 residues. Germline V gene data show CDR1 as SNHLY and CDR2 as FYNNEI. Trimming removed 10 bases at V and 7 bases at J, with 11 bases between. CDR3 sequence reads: CATGSVNEQFF. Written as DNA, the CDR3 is TGTGCCACCGGGAGTGTGAATGAGCAGTTCTTC.

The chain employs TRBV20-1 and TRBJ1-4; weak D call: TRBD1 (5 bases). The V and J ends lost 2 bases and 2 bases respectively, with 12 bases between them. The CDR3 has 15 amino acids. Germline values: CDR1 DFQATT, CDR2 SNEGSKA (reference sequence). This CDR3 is CSARNLAGTNEKLFF. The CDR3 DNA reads TGCAGTGCTAGAAATTTGGCAGGGACTAATGAAAAACTGTTTTTT.

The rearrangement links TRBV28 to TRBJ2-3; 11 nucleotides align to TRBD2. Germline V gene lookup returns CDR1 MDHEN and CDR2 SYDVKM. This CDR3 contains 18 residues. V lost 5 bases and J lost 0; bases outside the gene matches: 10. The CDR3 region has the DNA TGTGCCAGCAGTCCCCGGACACTAGCGGGGGCTAGCACAGATACGCAGTATTTT. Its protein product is CASSPRTLAGASTDTQYF.